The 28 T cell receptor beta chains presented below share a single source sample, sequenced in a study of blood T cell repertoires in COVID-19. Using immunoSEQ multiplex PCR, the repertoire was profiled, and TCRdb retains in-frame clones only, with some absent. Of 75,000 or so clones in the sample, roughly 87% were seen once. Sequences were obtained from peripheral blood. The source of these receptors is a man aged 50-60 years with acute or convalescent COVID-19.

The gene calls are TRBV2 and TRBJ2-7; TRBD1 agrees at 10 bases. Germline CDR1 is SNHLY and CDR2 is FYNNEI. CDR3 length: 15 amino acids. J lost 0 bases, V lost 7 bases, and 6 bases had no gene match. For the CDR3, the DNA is TGTGCCAGCAATCGACAGGGGGCAACCTCCTACGAGCAGTACTTC. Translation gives CASNRQGATSYEQYF.

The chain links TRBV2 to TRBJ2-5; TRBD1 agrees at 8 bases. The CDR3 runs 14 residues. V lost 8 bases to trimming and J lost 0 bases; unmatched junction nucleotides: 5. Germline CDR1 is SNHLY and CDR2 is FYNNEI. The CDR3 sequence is CASLGQGNQETQYF. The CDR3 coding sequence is TGTGCCAGCCTCGGACAGGGCAACCAAGAGACCCAGTACTTC.

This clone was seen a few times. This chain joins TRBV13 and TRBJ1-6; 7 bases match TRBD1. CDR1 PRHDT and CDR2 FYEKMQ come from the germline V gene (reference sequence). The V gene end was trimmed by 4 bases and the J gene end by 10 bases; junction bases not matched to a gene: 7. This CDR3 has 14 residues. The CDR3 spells CASSYKTGRSPLHF. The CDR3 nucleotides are TGTGCCAGCAGCTATAAGACAGGGCGATCACCCCTCCACTTT.

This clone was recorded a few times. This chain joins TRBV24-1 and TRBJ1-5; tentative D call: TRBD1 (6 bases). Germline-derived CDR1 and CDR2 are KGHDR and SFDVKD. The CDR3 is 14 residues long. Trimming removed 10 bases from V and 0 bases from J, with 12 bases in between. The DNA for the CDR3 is TGTGCCACGGGGGCGGCAAATAGCAATCAGCCCCAGCATTTT. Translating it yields CATGAANSNQPQHF.

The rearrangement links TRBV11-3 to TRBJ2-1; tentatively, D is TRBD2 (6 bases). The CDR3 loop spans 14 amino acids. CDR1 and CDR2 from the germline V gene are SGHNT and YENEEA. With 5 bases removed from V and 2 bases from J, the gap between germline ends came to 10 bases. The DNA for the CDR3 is TGTGCCAGCAGCCCCCGGGGGACCTACAATGAGCAGTTCTTC. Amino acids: CASSPRGTYNEQFF.

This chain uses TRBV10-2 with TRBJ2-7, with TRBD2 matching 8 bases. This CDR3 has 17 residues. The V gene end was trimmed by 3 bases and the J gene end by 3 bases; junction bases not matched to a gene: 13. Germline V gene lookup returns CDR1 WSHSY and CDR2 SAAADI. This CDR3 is CASSDPSGPTSSYEQYF. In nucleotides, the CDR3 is TGCGCCAGCAGTGATCCTAGCGGGCCAACGTCCAGCTACGAGCAGTACTTC.

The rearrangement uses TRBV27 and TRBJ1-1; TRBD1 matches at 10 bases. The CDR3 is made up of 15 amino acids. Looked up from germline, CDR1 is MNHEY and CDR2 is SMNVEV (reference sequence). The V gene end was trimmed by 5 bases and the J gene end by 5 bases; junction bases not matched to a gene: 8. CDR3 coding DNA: TGTGCCAGCAGTCAACGGACAGGGGGGGGAACTGAAGCTTTCTTT. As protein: CASSQRTGGGTEAFF.

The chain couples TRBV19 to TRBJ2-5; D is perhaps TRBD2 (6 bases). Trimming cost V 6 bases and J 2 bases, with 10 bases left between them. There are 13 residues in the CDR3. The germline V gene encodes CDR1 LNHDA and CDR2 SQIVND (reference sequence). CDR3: CASSPGLQETQYF. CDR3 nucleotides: TGTGCCAGTAGCCCAGGACTACAAGAGACCCAGTACTTC.

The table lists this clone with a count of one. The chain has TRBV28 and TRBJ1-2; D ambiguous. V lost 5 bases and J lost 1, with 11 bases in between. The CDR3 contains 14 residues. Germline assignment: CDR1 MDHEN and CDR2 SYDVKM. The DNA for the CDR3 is TGTGCCAGCAGTCGGGCAGGACTTAACTATGGCTACACCTTC. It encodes CASSRAGLNYGYTF.

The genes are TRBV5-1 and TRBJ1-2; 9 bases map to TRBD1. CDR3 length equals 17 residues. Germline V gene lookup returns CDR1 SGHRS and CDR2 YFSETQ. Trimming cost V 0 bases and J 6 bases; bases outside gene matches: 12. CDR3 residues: CASSLGGQGTLGDGYTF. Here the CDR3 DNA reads TGCGCCAGCAGCTTGGGTGGACAGGGGACTCTAGGCGATGGCTACACCTTC.

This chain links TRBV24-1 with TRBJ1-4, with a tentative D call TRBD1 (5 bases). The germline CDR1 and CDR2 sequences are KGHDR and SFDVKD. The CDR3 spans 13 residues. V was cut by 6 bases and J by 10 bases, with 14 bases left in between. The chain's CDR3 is CATSSGVEGKLFF. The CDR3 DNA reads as TGTGCCACCAGTTCGGGGGTAGAAGGAAAACTGTTTTTT.

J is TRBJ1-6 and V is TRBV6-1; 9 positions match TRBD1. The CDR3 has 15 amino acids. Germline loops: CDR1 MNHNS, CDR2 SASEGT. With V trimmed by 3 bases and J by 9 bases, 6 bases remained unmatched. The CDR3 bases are TGTGCCAGCAGTGATACCGGGACAGGGTCTTCACCCCTCCACTTT. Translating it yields CASSDTGTGSSPLHF.

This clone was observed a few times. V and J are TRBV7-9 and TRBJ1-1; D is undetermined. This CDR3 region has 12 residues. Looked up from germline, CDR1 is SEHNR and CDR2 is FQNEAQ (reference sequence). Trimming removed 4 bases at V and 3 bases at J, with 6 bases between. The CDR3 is CASSSPYTEAFF. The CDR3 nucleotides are TGTGCCAGCAGCTCCCCTTACACTGAAGCTTTCTTT.

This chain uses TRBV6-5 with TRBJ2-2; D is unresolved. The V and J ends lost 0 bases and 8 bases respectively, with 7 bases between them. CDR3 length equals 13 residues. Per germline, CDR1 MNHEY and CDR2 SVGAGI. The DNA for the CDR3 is TGTGCCAGCAGTTACTCGATAGCTGGGGAGCTGTTTTTT. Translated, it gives CASSYSIAGELFF.

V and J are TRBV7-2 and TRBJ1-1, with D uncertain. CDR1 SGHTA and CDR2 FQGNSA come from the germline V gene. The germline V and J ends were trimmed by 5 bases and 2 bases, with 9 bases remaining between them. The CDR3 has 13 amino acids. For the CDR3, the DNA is TGTGCCAGCAGCCGCAGACAAAACACTGAAGCTTTCTTT. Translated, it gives CASSRRQNTEAFF.

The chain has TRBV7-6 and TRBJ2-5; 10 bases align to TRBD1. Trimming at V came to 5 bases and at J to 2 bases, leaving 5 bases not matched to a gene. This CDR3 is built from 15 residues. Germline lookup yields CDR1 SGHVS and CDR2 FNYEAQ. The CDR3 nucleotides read TGTGCCAGCAGCAAACCGGGACAGGGGCAAGAGACCCAGTACTTC. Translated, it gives CASSKPGQGQETQYF.

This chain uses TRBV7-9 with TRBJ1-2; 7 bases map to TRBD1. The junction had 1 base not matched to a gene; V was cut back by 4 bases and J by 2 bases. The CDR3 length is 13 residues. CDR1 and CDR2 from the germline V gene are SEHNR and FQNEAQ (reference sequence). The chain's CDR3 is CASSSGGNYGYTF. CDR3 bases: TGTGCCAGCAGCTCAGGGGGGAACTATGGCTACACCTTC. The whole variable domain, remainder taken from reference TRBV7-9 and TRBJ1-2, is DTGVSQNPRHKITKRGQNVTFRCDPISEHNRLYWYRQTLGQGPEFLTYFQNEAQLEKSRLLSDRFSAERPKGSFSTLEIQRTEQGDSAMYLCASSSGGNYGYTFGSGTRLTVV.

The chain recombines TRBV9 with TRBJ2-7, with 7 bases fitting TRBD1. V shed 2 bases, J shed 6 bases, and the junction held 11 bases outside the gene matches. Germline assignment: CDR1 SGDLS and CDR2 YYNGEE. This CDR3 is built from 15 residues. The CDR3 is CASSVSWDRRLEQYF. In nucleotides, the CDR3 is TGTGCCAGCAGCGTCTCTTGGGACAGAAGGCTCGAGCAGTACTTC.

The CDR3 loop reads CASNNGRANYGYTF. The CDR3 nucleotides read TGTGCCAGTAACAATGGCAGGGCTAACTATGGCTACACCTTC. J is TRBJ1-2 and V is TRBV19; D is possibly TRBD1 (5 bases). The V end lost 7 bases, the J end lost 0 bases, and 12 bases lay between the germline ends. The CDR3 runs to 14 residues. Germline lookup yields CDR1 LNHDA and CDR2 SQIVND (reference sequence).

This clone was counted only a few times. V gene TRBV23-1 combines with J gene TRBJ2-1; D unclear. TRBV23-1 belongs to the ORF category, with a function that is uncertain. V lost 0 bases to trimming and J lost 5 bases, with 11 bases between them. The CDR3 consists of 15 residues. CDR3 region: CASSQSPRGDNEQFF. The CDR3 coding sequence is TGCGCCAGCAGTCAATCCCCCCGAGGCGACAATGAGCAGTTCTTC.

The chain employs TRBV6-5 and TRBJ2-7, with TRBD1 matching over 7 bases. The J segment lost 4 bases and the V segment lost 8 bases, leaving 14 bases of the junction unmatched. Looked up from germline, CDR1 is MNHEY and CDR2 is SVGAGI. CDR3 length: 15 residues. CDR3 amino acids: CASGTTQGPIYEQYF. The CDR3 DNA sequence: TGTGCCAGCGGAACAACACAGGGGCCGATTTACGAGCAGTACTTC.

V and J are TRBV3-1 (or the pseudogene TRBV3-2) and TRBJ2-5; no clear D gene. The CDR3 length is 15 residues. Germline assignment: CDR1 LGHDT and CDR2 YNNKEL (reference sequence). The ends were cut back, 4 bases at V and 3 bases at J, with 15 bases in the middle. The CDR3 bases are TGTGCCAGCAGCCGAAGCGAGACTCTGGAAGAGACCCAGTACTTC. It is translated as CASSRSETLEETQYF.

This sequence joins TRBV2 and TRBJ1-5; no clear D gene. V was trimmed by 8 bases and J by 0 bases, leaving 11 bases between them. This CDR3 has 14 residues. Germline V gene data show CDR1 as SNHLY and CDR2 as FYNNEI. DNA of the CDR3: TGTGCCAGCCGGGAGAATTATAGCAATCAGCCCCAGCATTTT. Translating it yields CASRENYSNQPQHF. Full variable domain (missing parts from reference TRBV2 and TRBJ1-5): EPEVTQTPSHQVTQMGQEVILRCVPISNHLYFYWYRQILGQKVEFLVSFYNNEISEKSEIFDDQFSVERPDGSNFTLKIRSTKLEDSAMYFCASRENYSNQPQHFGDGTRLSIL.

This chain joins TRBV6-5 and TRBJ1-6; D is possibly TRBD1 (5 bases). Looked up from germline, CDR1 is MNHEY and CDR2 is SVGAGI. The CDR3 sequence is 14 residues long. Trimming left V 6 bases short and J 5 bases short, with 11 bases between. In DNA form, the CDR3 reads TGTGCCAGCAGACAACCCAGGGATAATTCACCCCTCCACTTT. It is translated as CASRQPRDNSPLHF.

CDR3 loop: CASHSSGSSYEQYF. The DNA of the CDR3 is TGTGCCAGCCACAGTAGCGGGAGCTCCTACGAGCAGTACTTC. V is TRBV7-8 and J is TRBJ2-7; TRBD2 matches 9 bases. V was pared by 8 bases and J by 0 bases, with 5 bases of the junction left unmatched. The CDR3 loop spans 14 amino acids. Germline-derived CDR1 and CDR2 are SGHVS and FQNEAQ.

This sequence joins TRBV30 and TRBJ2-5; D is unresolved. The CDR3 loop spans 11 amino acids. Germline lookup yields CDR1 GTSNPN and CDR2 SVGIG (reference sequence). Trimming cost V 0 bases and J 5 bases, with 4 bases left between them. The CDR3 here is CAWSVSETQYF. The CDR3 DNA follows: TGTGCCTGGAGTGTATCGGAGACCCAGTACTTC.

This CDR3 reads CASRKTGDPYEQYF. DNA of the CDR3: TGTGCCAGCAGAAAGACAGGGGATCCCTACGAGCAGTACTTC. The chain links TRBV27 to TRBJ2-7; TRBD1 matches at 8 bases. The J segment lost 2 bases and the V segment lost 6 bases, leaving 6 bases of the junction unmatched. Germline V CDR1 and CDR2: MNHEY, SMNVEV (reference sequence). The CDR3 is made up of 14 amino acids.

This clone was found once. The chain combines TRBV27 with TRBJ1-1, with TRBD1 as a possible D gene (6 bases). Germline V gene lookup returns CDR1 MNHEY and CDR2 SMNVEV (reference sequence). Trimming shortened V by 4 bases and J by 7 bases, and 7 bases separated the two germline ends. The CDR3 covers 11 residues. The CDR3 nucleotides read TGTGCCAGCAGTTCACAGGGTGAAGCTTTCTTT. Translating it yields CASSSQGEAFF.